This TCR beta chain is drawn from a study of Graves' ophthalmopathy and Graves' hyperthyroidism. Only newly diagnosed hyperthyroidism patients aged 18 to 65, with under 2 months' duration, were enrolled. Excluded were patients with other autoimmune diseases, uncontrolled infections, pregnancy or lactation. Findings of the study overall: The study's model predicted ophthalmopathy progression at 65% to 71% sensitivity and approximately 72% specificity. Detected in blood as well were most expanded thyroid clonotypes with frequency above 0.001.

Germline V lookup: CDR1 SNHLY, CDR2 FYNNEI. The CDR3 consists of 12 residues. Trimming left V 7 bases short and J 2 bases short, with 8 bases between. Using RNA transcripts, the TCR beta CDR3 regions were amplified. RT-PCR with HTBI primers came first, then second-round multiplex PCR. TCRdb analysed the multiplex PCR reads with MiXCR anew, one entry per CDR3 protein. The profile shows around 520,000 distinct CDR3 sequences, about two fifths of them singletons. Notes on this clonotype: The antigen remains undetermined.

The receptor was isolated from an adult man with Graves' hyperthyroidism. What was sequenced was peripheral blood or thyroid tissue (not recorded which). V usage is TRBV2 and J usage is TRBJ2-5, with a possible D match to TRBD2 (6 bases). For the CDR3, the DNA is TGTGCCAGCAAGGGGAGGCAAGAGACCCAGTACTTC. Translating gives CASKGRQETQYF.